Listed below are T cell receptor beta chains from one sample, sequenced in a study of blood T cell repertoires in COVID-19. Sequencing was performed with immunoSEQ multiplex PCR; in TCRdb, only in-frame clones are kept and a portion is missing. The data show under 300,000 clones, with over 65% seen just once and about 4.5% held by the top ten. Sequencing was performed on peripheral blood. Receptors originate from a man aged 60 to 69 who had recovered from COVID-19. The conserved cysteine and the conserved F or W are not part of the CDR3 here. Each record gives: clone size, V gene, CDR3 protein. Size is omitted from some rows. Given values are once, few, many or a class for expanded clones.

few | TRBV15 | ATSRETGGKGHEQY
few | TRBV5-5 | ASSLRQGVREQY
few | TRBV2 | ASGAAQISGNTIY
. | TRBV9 | ASSALAGSYNEQF
once | TRBV3-1/TRBV3-2 | ASSQEQGRNQPQH
. | TRBV5-1 | ASSTGRAKRGIEDTQY
. | TRBV18 | ASSPTRGRTYEQY
. | TRBV6-2/TRBV6-3 | ASSWTGGFGSGNTIY
. | TRBV9 | ASSPRQGAGQPQH
. | TRBV30 | AWTRAASNQPQH
. | TRBV19 | ASSIRRGLGNEQF
. | TRBV13 | ASSSSPGSTDTQY
. | TRBV7-9 | ASSPARTGFYTIY
. | TRBV6-1 | ASSETGLLSGGYT
. | TRBV9 | ASSVGQGLEGNTIY
. | TRBV5-1 | ASSSPPKGLASTGYNEQF
. | TRBV5-1 | ASSLGTSGGKWYTQY
once | TRBV11-3 | ASSLVLAGASGELF
. | TRBV18 | ASSPGQGSSEQY
many | TRBV10-3 | AIRGSSYNSPLH
. | TRBV6-5 | ASSQQPFNEKLF
. | TRBV7-9 | ASSFSIATNEQF
. | TRBV9 | ASSVGPSSGANVLT
. | TRBV5-1 | ASSLAGGSNEQF
. | TRBV6-1 | ASSDTYEQY
. | TRBV15 | ATSGGANTGELF
. | TRBV11-3 | ASSLGSGTEAF
once | TRBV5-1 | ASSFLTGARSGELF
. | TRBV11-2 | ASSLEWLGSAEQY